These 18 T cell receptor beta chains were sequenced from one sample in a study of blood T cell repertoires in COVID-19. Clones were read by immunoSEQ multiplex PCR, and TCRdb kept only the in-frame ones, dropping some. The repertoire includes 95,000 or so clones, around 87% of them detected once, and 15% to 20% sits in the top ten. What was sequenced was peripheral blood. These receptors originate from a human donor in a cohort sampled during active COVID-19.

About this clone: A read error may produce the germline difference seen at one junction end. The CDR3: CASSVAGGLAETQYF. The CDR3 nucleotides are TGTGCTAGCAGCGTGGCGGGGGGGCTAGCGGAGACCCAGTACTTC. The chain couples TRBV7-7 to TRBJ2-5; TRBD2 matches 9 bases. CDR1 and CDR2 (germline): SSHAT, FNYEAQ (reference sequence). The CDR3 sequence is 15 residues long.

This chain connects TRBV6-5 to TRBJ1-5, with 9 bases that match TRBD1. Looked up from germline, CDR1 is MNHEY and CDR2 is SVGAGI. Trimming took 6 bases from V and 6 from J; bases not matched to a gene: 6. The CDR3 spans 14 residues. The CDR3 loop reads CASRGQGGGQPQHF. CDR3 coding DNA: TGTGCCAGCAGGGGACAGGGCGGCGGTCAGCCCCAGCATTTT.

V gene TRBV5-1 combines with J gene TRBJ1-4; D is unresolved. CDR3 size: 14 residues. V lost 1 base, J lost 6 bases, and 10 bases lay in between. Per germline, CDR1 SGHRS and CDR2 YFSETQ. CDR3 in amino acids: CASSLSGVDEKLFF. CDR3 nucleotides: TGCGCCAGCAGCTTGTCCGGGGTGGATGAAAAACTGTTTTTT.

This clone has just a few counts. V gene TRBV3-1 (or the pseudogene TRBV3-2) combines with J gene TRBJ1-1; D perhaps matches TRBD1 (5 bases). The CDR3 consists of 12 residues. Germline V gene lookup returns CDR1 LGHDT and CDR2 YNNKEL (reference sequence). Deletions cut 7 bases from V and 8 bases from J, with 14 bases between. CDR3 loop: CASNSGGGEAFF. The CDR3 DNA is TGTGCCAGCAACTCAGGCGGGGGAGAAGCTTTCTTT.

The V gene is TRBV10-3, the J gene TRBJ2-2, with 12 bases that match TRBD1. V gave up 6 bases and J gave up 6 bases; unmatched junction bases: 5. The CDR3 spans 15 residues. Per germline, CDR1 ENHRY and CDR2 SYGVKD. The CDR3 reads CAIRRGTGGPGELFF. For the CDR3, the DNA is TGTGCCATCAGGCGGGGGACAGGGGGCCCCGGGGAGCTGTTTTTT.

This clone was seen a single time. The chain links TRBV27 to TRBJ1-5, with D perhaps TRBD1 (6 bases). This CDR3 has 14 residues. The germline gives CDR1 MNHEY, CDR2 SMNVEV (reference sequence). The V end lost 4 bases, the J end lost 2 bases, and 9 bases lay between the germline ends. This CDR3 is CASSYRQGNQPQHF. CDR3 coding DNA: TGTGCCAGCAGTTACCGACAGGGCAATCAGCCCCAGCATTTT.

The chain is built from TRBV2 and TRBJ1-1; D remains unclear. Germline loops: CDR1 SNHLY, CDR2 FYNNEI. V was clipped by 7 bases and J by 4 bases, with 7 bases between them. The CDR3 contains 11 residues. CDR3 residues: CASMRFTEAFF. The CDR3, as DNA: TGTGCCAGCATGAGGTTCACTGAAGCTTTCTTT.

This clone was recorded a few times. The CDR3 is CASSPGAGQGRAYNEQFF. CDR3 sequence (DNA): TGTGCCAGCTCACCAGGGGCCGGACAGGGACGGGCCTACAATGAGCAGTTCTTC. The chain joins TRBV18 to TRBJ2-1; TRBD1 agrees at 8 bases. This CDR3 is built from 18 residues. Germline trimming cut 2 bases from V and 2 bases from J; bases unmatched to any gene: 11. The germline gives CDR1 KGHSH, CDR2 LQKENI.

This chain connects TRBV5-4 to TRBJ2-7, with a tentative D call TRBD2 (6 bases). The germline CDR1 and CDR2 sequences are SGHNT and YYREEE (reference sequence). Trimming cost V 4 bases and J 2 bases, with 16 bases left between them. This CDR3 comprises 15 residues. The CDR3 region has the DNA TGTGCCAGCAGCGGGGGGACTCTCCGCACCTACGAGCAGTACTTC. Its protein product is CASSGGTLRTYEQYF.

The CDR3 protein is CASSSPGSNTGELFF. The CDR3, as DNA: TGTGCCAGCTCCAGTCCAGGTTCGAACACCGGGGAGCTGTTTTTT. V usage is TRBV19 and J usage is TRBJ2-2; D uncertain. V lost 9 bases to trimming and J lost 0 bases, with 14 bases between them. Germline V lookup: CDR1 LNHDA, CDR2 SQIVND (reference sequence). The CDR3 runs to 15 residues. Full variable domain (outside the CDR3, taken from reference TRBV19 and TRBJ2-2): DGGITQSPKYLFRKEGQNVTLSCEQNLNHDAMYWYRQDPGQGLRLIYYSQIVNDFQKGDIAEGYSVSREKKESFPLTVTSAQKNPTAFYLCASSSPGSNTGELFFGEGSRLTVL.

The chain links TRBV6-1 to TRBJ1-1; D unclear. This CDR3 has 15 amino acids. Germline V gene sequence: CDR1 MNHNS, CDR2 SASEGT. V was pared by 1 base and J by 1 base, with 10 bases between. CDR3 protein: CASSEGWRQNTEAFF. The CDR3, as DNA: TGTGCCAGCAGTGAAGGTTGGCGGCAGAACACTGAAGCTTTCTTT.

This sequence joins TRBV6-2 or TRBV6-3 and TRBJ1-1, with D tentatively TRBD1 (5 bases). Trimming pared 5 bases from V and 1 base from J, leaving 17 bases between. The CDR3 contains 16 residues. Germline V gene lookup returns CDR1 MNHEY and CDR2 SVGEGT. CDR3 nucleotide sequence: TGTGCCAGCAGTGTATTCGGGGGGAGAAGGAACACTGAAGCTTTCTTT. It codes for CASSVFGGRRNTEAFF.

The rearrangement links TRBV28 to TRBJ1-5; D uncertain. Germline CDR1 MDHEN, CDR2 SYDVKM. Trimming shortened V by 3 bases and J by 1 base, and 16 bases separated the two germline ends. CDR3 length: 17 residues. The CDR3 nucleotides are TGTGCCAGCAGTTTCCCGAGCGGTTTGGGAAGCAATCAGCCCCAGCATTTT. This gives the protein CASSFPSGLGSNQPQHF.

The chain employs TRBV5-6 and TRBJ1-1; 7 bases match TRBD1. The trim removed 7 bases at V and 4 bases at J, leaving 4 bases unmatched. CDR1 is SGHDT, CDR2 YYEEEE, per germline. CDR3 length equals 12 residues. The CDR3 reads CASASGGTEAFF. DNA for the CDR3: TGTGCCAGCGCCTCAGGGGGCACTGAAGCTTTCTTT.

J is TRBJ2-1 and V is TRBV19; 11 nucleotides match TRBD2. The germline gives CDR1 LNHDA, CDR2 SQIVND (reference sequence). The ends lost 5 bases at V and 6 bases at J; junction bases unmatched: 12. There are 17 residues in the CDR3. This CDR3 reads CASSPWAASGGTNEQFF. The CDR3 DNA reads TGTGCCAGTAGTCCCTGGGCAGCTAGCGGGGGGACCAATGAGCAGTTCTTC. The full variable domain, in which reference TRBV19 and TRBJ2-1 provide the parts outside the CDR3, is DGGITQSPKYLFRKEGQNVTLSCEQNLNHDAMYWYRQDPGQGLRLIYYSQIVNDFQKGDIAEGYSVSREKKESFPLTVTSAQKNPTAFYLCASSPWAASGGTNEQFFGPGTRLTVL.

The chain recombines TRBV5-1 with TRBJ2-7; D perhaps matches TRBD1 (5 bases). CDR3 size: 13 residues. V was pared by 0 bases and J by 4 bases, with 8 bases between. Germline V gives CDR1 SGHRS, CDR2 YFSETQ. In DNA, the CDR3 is TGCGCCAGCAGCTTGGGGGGCAGATACGAGCAGTACTTC. It translates to CASSLGGRYEQYF.

The chain employs TRBV5-6 and TRBJ1-3, with 8 bases matching TRBD1. The germline V gene encodes CDR1 SGHDT and CDR2 YYEEEE. Losses at the gene ends were 6 bases for V and 3 bases for J; bases not matched to a gene: 2. This CDR3 has 13 residues. The CDR3 loop is CASNTGGGNTIYF. In nucleotides, the CDR3 is TGTGCCAGCAATACAGGGGGTGGAAACACCATATATTTT.

This chain connects TRBV9 to TRBJ2-5; 12 nucleotides match TRBD2. Germline CDR1 reads SGDLS; CDR2 reads YYNGEE. The ends lost 1 base at V and 3 bases at J; junction bases unmatched: 10. The CDR3 totals 18 residues. The CDR3 coding sequence is TGTGCCAGCAGCGTACTCTCTAGCGGGGGGGCAAGGAAAGAGACCCAGTACTTC. Amino acids: CASSVLSSGGARKETQYF. Using reference TRBV9 and TRBJ2-5 for the parts outside the CDR3, the full variable domain is DSGVTQTPKHLITATGQRVTLRCSPRSGDLSVYWYQQSLDQGLQFLIQYYNGEERAKGNILERFSAQQFPDLHSELNLSSLELGDSALYFCASSVLSSGGARKETQYFGPGTRLLVL.